The subject of this entry is one T cell receptor (beta chain). Antigen specificity is unknown. The CDR3 covers 13 residues. Germline V gene data show CDR1 as MNHEY and CDR2 as SVGEGT. Trimming removed 5 bases at V and 1 base at J, with 6 bases between. The record originates from a study of T cell repertoires in cytomegalovirus infection. The wider study: Public TCR beta signatures marked donors with CMV infection and the matching HLA.

Study results and caveats: Ex vivo, HLA-C-restricted CMV-specific TCR beta clonotypes prevailed over the rest of the response.

TCRdb used MiXCR to reprocess the reads, holding one entry per CDR3 protein. Among some 900,000 distinct CDR3 sequences, approximately 30% were seen once, and the ten largest hold 9.5% to 15%. The TCR was taken from a human donor in good health (CMV status not recorded). Some clones in this sample may be carry-over from other donors' samples. Sequences were derived from cultured CD8+ T cells from PBMCs, sampled from culture after CMV antigen stimulation. This chain joins TRBV6-2 or TRBV6-3 and TRBJ2-1; D is unclear. CDR3 sequence: CASSVTSYNEQFF. CDR3 nucleotides: TGTGCCAGCAGTGTCACTTCCTACAATGAGCAGTTCTTC.